This T cell receptor beta chain was profiled in a study of shared clonotypes between healthy human individuals (dated by TCRdb to the early 2020s). For the wider study: A couple of women and a few men aged 18 to 49 years were included in the cohort. For each donor, three plates each were used for CD4 naive and CD4 memory, two plates were used for CD8 naive, and one plate was used for CD8 memory. Blood TCR repertoires of about 5 healthy adults were deeply sequenced to estimate repertoire size and the extent of clonotype sharing between individuals. Libraries were prepared and TCR repertoires were sequenced by different laboratories using diverse techniques, in order to increase sequencing depth and limit assay-specific biases. Between about 0.94 and 10 billion PBMCs per donor were obtained by leukapheresis.

Using the deep immunoSEQ assay, multiplex PCR amplified TCR CDR3 regions from genomic DNA. Genomic DNA extracted from each cell subset was distributed evenly over all wells of several immunoSEQ 96-well plates, and each plate served as one replicate. For sorted subsets, about 200 ng genomic DNA, equal to tens of thousands of T cell genomes, was loaded into each replicate PCR. The purified libraries were quantified using a Qubit 3.0 fluorometer, sized with a Bioanalyzer 2100, and then quantified again using the KAPA Library Quantification kit. Every immunoSEQ 96-well plate was sequenced on a separate single-read 150-cycle Illumina NextSeq 550 flow cell. The original pipeline was this. Because only junctional sequences without quality scores were contained in the immunoSEQ output, filtering matching that applied to full-length reads could not be performed. Sequences were annotated with PyIR, a Python wrapper for IgBLAST v1.9, and V/J genes and CDR3 were assigned using IMGT germline references. Reads were filtered out if the reads had weak V/J assignments (E-value above 1e-6), no CDR3, stop codons, out-of-frame junctions, or ambiguous translated residues. V3J clonotypes were defined as sequences sharing an identical inferred V gene, J gene, and CDR3 amino acid sequence. Percentage overlap between repertoires was computed as shared unique clonotypes divided by the size of the smaller repertoire. Three approaches were used to assess repertoire richness: RTK rarefaction, the Chao1 estimator, and Recon v2.1 estimates of unobserved clonotypes. Generation probabilities were computed with OLGA for all TCRbeta clonotypes obtained by the gDNA method from four donors. This immuneACCESS table, as held by TCRdb, lists in-frame sequences with V and J called but not all clones. Of the missing ones, under half trace to an unresolved V gene in checked studies; the others have no known cause. Clone size and the V and J calls come from that table; the DNA yielded D and trimming. In this sample the table shows more than 550,000 clones, less than 95% of which occur a single time. 30% to 40% of the sample lies in the top ten.

The full study reports these points: Pairwise subsampling led to the expectation that sequencing depth would affect the degree of clonotype sharing among donors. The small number of donors limited the genetic and exposure-history diversity represented. Sampling was limited to blood, and TCR repertoires in tissue likely differ from TCR repertoires in blood. Compared with non-shared clonotypes, the clonotypes found in all four sorted-subset donors had higher generation probabilities. Around 5% of naive CD4, 3.5% of naive CD8, roughly 2.5% of memory CD4, and 0.35% to 0.4% of memory CD8 clonotypes were shared across several donors. Naive subsets generally had larger estimated clonotype richness than memory subsets did. Rarefaction of sorted-subset datasets indicated incomplete sequencing despite the large sequencing depth.

Donors were healthy HIV-negative adults with no recently reported acute infections or vaccinations. Only Caucasian adults living in Nashville, Tennessee, USA were represented among the donors. CD8 memory samples were composed of magnetically selected CD45RO+ cells combined with CCR7-negative CD45RA+ effector memory (TemRA) cells. Blood was obtained by leukapheresis, after which PBMCs were separated by Ficoll-Histopaque density gradient centrifugation and cryopreserved in liquid nitrogen vapor phase. Analytical flow cytometry was used to check the purity and quantity of every magnetically sorted T cell population. Genomic DNA was isolated from every sorted fraction and measured by UV absorbance on a Nanodrop 2000c. Trimming costs V 6 bases and J 2 bases, and their ends lie 14 bases apart. CDR1 MNHEY and CDR2 SVGAGI were looked up in the germline V gene. Spanning cysteine to phenylalanine, the CDR3 consists of 14 amino acids. Only CDR3 DNA is held: 42 bases, read in frame from base 1.

As regards this clone: No antigen is known for it. Base qualities are not at hand, and no much larger clone is one base apart.

The sequence came from a man aged 18 to 29 in good health. Some clones in this sample may be carry-over from other donors' samples. Sequenced sample: memory CD8+ T cells from PBMCs. The cell subset or site label corresponds to: CD45RO+ cells pooled with CCR7-negative TemRA cells. The chain was built from TRBV6-5 and TRBJ2-7; D gene: possibly TRBD1, on 5 matching bases. This receptor carries the CDR3 CASSVSETAYEQYF. DNA sequence: TGTGCCAGCAGCGTATCCGAGACAGCCTACGAGCAGTACTTC.